These T cell receptor beta chains were read from a single sample in a study of molecular identifiers for immune sequencing clone quantification. One entry per CDR3 protein, called by TCRdb with MiXCR from the PCR reads. The sample holds 75,000 to 95,000 distinct CDR3 sequences; around a quarter are singletons and the top ten take 0.6% to 0.9%. The sequencing sample was made of naive CD8+ T cells from blood, with Jurkat cell RNA spiked in. These receptors were collected from a human donor in good health. Some libraries in this study had Jurkat cell RNA spiked in. The CDR3 runs from the conserved cysteine through the conserved F or W. Fields, in order: D gene, J gene, V gene, clone size, CDR3 length, CDR3 DNA, CDR3 protein. The D gene is left open where the match is weak. For some rows the clone size is stated as once, few or many, or as a class when expanded; others skip it.

TRBD1 TRBJ2-3 TRBV7-9 many 16 TGTGCCAGCAGCTTCCGGGACAGTACTAGCACAGATACGCAGTATTTT CASSFRDSTSTDTQYF
TRBD1 TRBJ1-2 TRBV5-4 few 18 TGTGCCAGCAGCGGCGACCGGGACAGGACGTACAGGGAATTTGGCTACACCTTC CASSGDRDRTYREFGYTF
. TRBJ2-3 TRBV6-2/TRBV6-3 many 12 TGTGCCAGCAGACGCTTGACAGATACGCAGTATTTT CASRRLTDTQYF
TRBD2 TRBJ2-7 TRBV6-2/TRBV6-3 . 13 TGTGCCAGCGGTCTAGCGGGAGTGTTTGAGCAGTACTTC CASGLAGVFEQYF
TRBD1 TRBJ1-6 TRBV9 few 12 TGTGCCAGCAGCGTAGCAGGGACAGCCCTCCACTTT CASSVAGTALHF
. TRBJ2-7 TRBV20-1 few 15 TGCAGTGCTAGCCCCCAGGGGGGGGGGAGGTACGAGCAGTACTTC CSASPQGGGRYEQYF
. TRBJ1-1 TRBV6-2/TRBV6-3 many 16 TGTGCCAGCAGTTCCGTCAACAGGGACATGAACACTGAAGCTTTCTTT CASSSVNRDMNTEAFF
. TRBJ2-7 TRBV9 few 11 TGTGCCAGCAGCGTAGGCGCCGAGCAGTACTTC CASSVGAEQYF
TRBD2 TRBJ2-1 TRBV6-5 . 15 TGTGCCAGCAGTTACGTTGCGGGGGGGCGTGGTGAGCAGTTCTTC CASSYVAGGRGEQFF
. TRBJ2-1 TRBV14 . 15 TGTGCCAGCAACCAAGATCCACAATTATGGCATGAGCAGTTCTTC CASNQDPQLWHEQFF
. TRBJ2-7 TRBV7-9 many 15 TGTGCCAGCAGCCCCTTTGTCGGAGGGTTGGACGAGCAGTACTTC CASSPFVGGLDEQYF
. TRBJ1-2 TRBV6-5 few 14 TGTGCCAGCACCCCCGGGACACATTACTATGGCTACACCTTC CASTPGTHYYGYTF
. TRBJ1-2 TRBV2 many 14 TGTGCCAGCAACCCGAGGGGCAGGGTCCAGGGCTACACCTTC CASNPRGRVQGYTF
. TRBJ1-5 TRBV7-9 few 15 TGTGCCAGCAGCCCGACGGGTCCGGGTAATCAGCCCCAGCATTTT CASSPTGPGNQPQHF
. TRBJ2-5 TRBV12-3/TRBV12-4 many 14 TGTGCCAGCAGTTTTTCTGATTTCCAAGAGACCCAGTACTTC CASSFSDFQETQYF
. TRBJ2-1 TRBV27 many 14 TGTGCCAGCAGTTGGGGTATGACCGACAATGAGCAGTTCTTC CASSWGMTDNEQFF
TRBD2 TRBJ2-5 TRBV7-6 . 15 TGTGCCAGCAGCTTAGTAGGGACTAGCGGTGTGACCCAGTACTTC CASSLVGTSGVTQYF
TRBD2 TRBJ2-3 TRBV7-9 few 14 TGTGCCAGCAGGGGACTAGCGGGGGGATATACGCAGTATTTT CASRGLAGGYTQYF
. TRBJ2-7 TRBV5-4 many 14 TGTGCCAGCAGCTTGCGGTCGGGCCCCGACGAGCAGTACTTC CASSLRSGPDEQYF
TRBD2 TRBJ2-7 TRBV20-1 many 14 TGCAGTGCTCAGCGGGAAAGGAGCTCCTACGAGCAGTACTTC CSAQRERSSYEQYF
. TRBJ2-2 TRBV14 . 15 TGTGCCAGCAGCCAAGATGTCGCCCCGCCCGGGGAGCTGTTTTTT CASSQDVAPPGELFF
TRBD1 TRBJ2-1 TRBV4-1 . 14 TGCGCCAGCAGCCCCCCCGGACAGGGCGGTGAGCAGATCTTC CASSPPGQGGEQIF
TRBD2 TRBJ2-7 TRBV28 many 15 TGTGCCAGCAGTTACCGGACTAGCGTTTCCTACGAGCAGTACTTC CASSYRTSVSYEQYF
TRBD1 TRBJ1-5 TRBV5-3 many 16 TGTGCCAGAAGTTGGCATGGGACAGGGTCACTTCAGCCCCAGCATTTT CARSWHGTGSLQPQHF
TRBD1 TRBJ2-6 TRBV5-1 . 18 TGCGCCAACAGCTTGGACTGGACAGGGAACTCTGGGGCCAACGTCCTGACTTTC CANSLDWTGNSGANVLTF
TRBD2 TRBJ2-3 TRBV6-2/TRBV6-3 . 11 TGTGCCAGCAGTTCTAGCGGGGAAGGGAATTTT CASSSSGEGNF
. TRBJ1-2 TRBV12-5 . 13 TGTGCTAGTGGTTTGTCAGTTAACTATGGCTACACCTTC CASGLSVNYGYTF
TRBD2 TRBJ2-3 TRBV9 . 17 TGTGCCAGCAGCTCCGGGACTAGCGGGGGGTACACAGATACGCAGTATTTT CASSSGTSGGYTDTQYF
TRBD2 TRBJ2-7 TRBV27 few 16 TGTGCCAGCAGTCCTACCTTAGCGGGGGGGGCCTACGAGCAGTACTTC CASSPTLAGGAYEQYF
TRBD1 TRBJ2-7 TRBV19 many 13 TGTGCCACCTTGGACAGGGAACTCTACGAGCAGTACTTC CATLDRELYEQYF
. TRBJ1-2 TRBV24-1 . 15 TGTGCCACCAGTGATTTTCTACGAATCCTCCCTGGCTACACCTTC CATSDFLRILPGYTF
. TRBJ2-3 TRBV6-5 many 13 TGTGCCAGCAGTATCCGGCTGGCAGATACGCAGTATTTT CASSIRLADTQYF
TRBD1 TRBJ2-7 TRBV5-5 few 15 TGTGCCAGCAGCTTACCCGACAGGGAGTCCTACGAGCAGTACTTC CASSLPDRESYEQYF
. TRBJ1-5 TRBV30 . 14 TGTGCCTGGAGTTTGGGATATAGCAATCAGCCCCAGCATTTT CAWSLGYSNQPQHF
. TRBJ1-2 TRBV5-4 few 14 TGTGCCAGCAGCCCCGAGTTGGACGGCTATGGCTACACCTTC CASSPELDGYGYTF
TRBD2 TRBJ2-3 TRBV25-1 . 18 TGTGCCAGCGGCCCAGGGGTGTCGGGGGGGCTAGACACAGATACGCAGTATTTT CASGPGVSGGLDTDTQYF
. TRBJ2-6 TRBV19 few 16 TGTGCCAGTACAGGGGAACACTACTCTGGGGCCAACGTCCTGACTTTC CASTGEHYSGANVLTF
. TRBJ2-2 TRBV7-9 . 14 TGTGCCAGCAGCTTATGCCAGAACACCGGGGAGCTGTTTTTT CASSLCQNTGELFF
. TRBJ1-4 TRBV7-9 . 16 TGTGCCAGCAGCCCACCTAACGCAGGGACTAGTGAAAAACTGTTTTTT CASSPPNAGTSEKLFF
. TRBJ2-3 TRBV24-1 few 13 TGTGCCACCAGACCCCCGGGGACAGATACGCAGTATTTT CATRPPGTDTQYF
. TRBJ1-5 TRBV19 many 15 TGTGCCAGTAGTATTGGGACAAAAAGCAATCAGCCCCAGCATTTT CASSIGTKSNQPQHF
TRBD1 TRBJ2-7 TRBV4-3 many 13 TGTGCCAGCAGCCAAGACAGGGGCTACGAGCAGTACTTC CASSQDRGYEQYF
. TRBJ1-2 TRBV21-1 once 14 TGTGCCAGCAATAACAGGGTGGGGAACTATGGCTACACCTTC CASNNRVGNYGYTF
. TRBJ1-4 TRBV7-9 many 14 TGTGCCAGCAGCTTAGCCCAGGGTCGGGAAAAACTGTTTTTT CASSLAQGREKLFF
. TRBJ1-1 TRBV10-3 many 13 TGTGCCATCAGTGACGCGGTTAACACTGAAGCTTTCTTT CAISDAVNTEAFF
. TRBJ2-7 TRBV20-1 few 15 TGCAGTGCTAGATCGGAGAGAGAAACCCCCTACGAGCAGTACTTC CSARSERETPYEQYF
. TRBJ2-1 TRBV12-3/TRBV12-4 many 13 TGTGCCAGCAGTTTCCACGTTCGGAATGAGCAGTTCTTC CASSFHVRNEQFF
TRBD2 TRBJ2-3 TRBV20-1 . 16 TGCAGTGCTAGCTCTAGCGGGGATATCAGCACAGATACGCAGTGTTTT CSASSSGDISTDTQCF
TRBD2 TRBJ2-7 TRBV7-9 . 13 TGTGCCAGCAGAGAGGGACTAGCTTACGAGCAGTACTTC CASREGLAYEQYF
TRBD1 TRBJ2-2 TRBV3-1 . 14 TGTGCCAACAGCCAAGGGACAGGACCTGGGGAGCTGTTTTTT CANSQGTGPGELFF
TRBD1 TRBJ2-1 TRBV30 . 15 TGTGCCTGGAGTGTAAACAGGGGCTCCCACAATGAGCAGTTCTTC CAWSVNRGSHNEQFF
. TRBJ2-7 TRBV5-3 few 19 TGTGCCAGCAGCTTAGGCCCTCCCGCAGCCCGGGGACCTTCCTACGAGCAGTACTTC CASSLGPPAARGPSYEQYF
. TRBJ2-1 TRBV29-1 few 14 TGCAGCGTTGAAGAGGGTGGGAGGTACAATGAGCAGTTCTTC CSVEEGGRYNEQFF
TRBD1 TRBJ2-7 TRBV27 . 14 TGTGCCAGCAGCAAAGACAGGGCCTACTACGAGCAGTACTTC CASSKDRAYYEQYF
. TRBJ1-5 TRBV4-3 . 16 TGCGCCAGCAGCCCAAGGTATAGTGAACCCAATCAGCCCCAGCATTTT CASSPRYSEPNQPQHF
. TRBJ2-7 TRBV27 . 18 TGTGCCAGCAGTTTATCGACCCCGGGCAGGGTAAAGCCCTACGAGCAGTACTTC CASSLSTPGRVKPYEQYF